The 9 T cell receptor beta chains below all came from one sample that was sequenced in a study of cytomegalovirus exposure and HLA in healthy donors. The primer mix had 60 Vbeta and 13 Jbeta primers. The protocol was immunoSEQ multiplex PCR, while the TCRdb copy is restricted to in-frame clones and leaves out a portion. The listing records some 110,000 clones. The specimen sequenced was PBMCs. The receptors originated from a middle-aged man in good health and CMV-seropositive.

The CDR3 DNA sequence: TGTGCCATCAGTGAGGGCGGGGCCGTTGGTGAAAAACTGTTTTTT. This sequence encodes CAISEGGAVGEKLFF. The chain has TRBV10-3 and TRBJ1-4; weak D call: TRBD1 (5 bases). The CDR3 has 15 amino acids. Per the germline V gene, CDR1 is ENHRY and CDR2 is SYGVKD. The V and J ends lost 2 bases and 7 bases respectively, with 14 bases between them.

The V call is TRBV6-4, the J call TRBJ1-2; D possibly corresponds to TRBD1 (6 bases). CDR1 and CDR2 from the germline V gene are MRHNA and SNTAGT. The CDR3 extends over 16 amino acids. Trimming removed 0 bases at V and 7 bases at J, with 18 bases between. DNA of the CDR3: TGTGCCAGCAGTGACTCGATACAGGGACGTCAGGGTGGCTACACCTTC. As protein: CASSDSIQGRQGGYTF.

The rearrangement links TRBV7-8 to TRBJ2-1; D possibly corresponds to TRBD1 (5 bases). Germline V gene sequence: CDR1 SGHVS, CDR2 FQNEAQ. Trimming cost V 3 bases and J 6 bases, with 15 bases left between them. CDR3 length equals 15 residues. The CDR3 sequence is CASSFGGQGFNEQFF. The CDR3 region has the DNA TGTGCCAGCAGCTTCGGTGGGCAGGGATTCAATGAGCAGTTCTTC.

This chain joins TRBV5-4 and TRBJ2-7, with 7 bases fitting TRBD2. The germline V gene encodes CDR1 SGHNT and CDR2 YYREEE (reference sequence). J lost 2 bases, V lost 0 bases, and 5 bases had no gene match. The CDR3 is 15 residues long. CDR3 in DNA: TGTGCCAGCAGCTTGGGGGAGGGACTTACCTACGAGCAGTACTTC. Encoded protein: CASSLGEGLTYEQYF.

The V and J genes are TRBV7-9 and TRBJ2-7; perhaps TRBD1 as D (5 bases). In germline, CDR1 is SEHNR, CDR2 FQNEAQ (reference sequence). CDR3 length: 15 residues. V dropped 5 bases and J dropped 3 bases, with 17 bases sitting between them. CDR3 sequence: CASSKKSQGIYEQYF. The CDR3 DNA reads as TGTGCCAGCAGCAAAAAGAGTCAGGGAATCTACGAGCAGTACTTC.

The DNA for the CDR3 is TGTGCCAGCAGCCCCTCAGTGTTCATGAACACTGAAGCTTTCTTT. Translating it yields CASSPSVFMNTEAFF. V gene TRBV7-2 combines with J gene TRBJ1-1; D call uncertain. The CDR3 covers 15 residues. The germline gives CDR1 SGHTA, CDR2 FQGNSA. V lost 5 bases, J lost 0 bases, and 13 bases lay in between.

V gene TRBV6-5 combines with J gene TRBJ2-7, with 7 bases identical to TRBD1. Germline assignment: CDR1 MNHEY and CDR2 SVGAGI. The CDR3 has 15 residues. The V gene end was trimmed by 6 bases and the J gene end by 3 bases; junction bases not matched to a gene: 11. This chain's CDR3 is CASRRTGRAYYEQYF. CDR3 nucleotide sequence: TGTGCCAGCAGACGGACAGGTCGGGCCTACTACGAGCAGTACTTC.

The chain combines TRBV11-2 with TRBJ2-7; D not certain. V gave up 3 bases and J gave up 4 bases, with 7 bases separating them. Germline V gene sequence: CDR1 SGHAT, CDR2 FQNNGV. This CDR3 comprises 12 residues. CDR3 amino acids: CASSFGLYEQYF. The CDR3, as DNA: TGTGCCAGCAGCTTTGGGCTGTACGAGCAGTACTTC.

The chain couples TRBV6-1 to TRBJ1-2; unclear D gene. The CDR3 consists of 13 residues. Germline lookup yields CDR1 MNHNS and CDR2 SASEGT. Trimming left V 6 bases short and J 1 base short, with 9 bases between. The CDR3 protein is CASRRQVNYGYTF. CDR3 nucleotides: TGTGCCAGCAGAAGACAAGTTAACTATGGCTACACCTTC.